This paragraph reports one TCR beta chain. Its specificity is not known. A second about 7 to 11 cycle PCR used barcoded and J-beta primers. TCRdb reanalysed the 5' RACE reads using MiXCR and keeps one entry per CDR3 protein. The sample records under 2,000,000 distinct CDR3 sequences, approximately 50% being singletons. The CDR3 totals 17 residues. The sample belongs to a study of blood T cells in healthy people across ages. The study, taken as a whole, reports: Diversity figures based on one million T cells were deemed too low. The fall in TCR beta diversity per million T cells was roughly linear with age.

The material sequenced was blood. This chain links TRBV21-1 with TRBJ2-3; the table's D call, TRBD1, has no DNA check behind it. TRBV21-1 is recorded as a pseudogene. The receptor was isolated from a middle-aged woman in good health. The chain's CDR3 is CASSKEPHGGVTDTQYF. The DNA for the CDR3 is TGTGCCAGCAGCAAAGAGCCGCACGGGGGGGTGACAGATACGCAGTATTTT.